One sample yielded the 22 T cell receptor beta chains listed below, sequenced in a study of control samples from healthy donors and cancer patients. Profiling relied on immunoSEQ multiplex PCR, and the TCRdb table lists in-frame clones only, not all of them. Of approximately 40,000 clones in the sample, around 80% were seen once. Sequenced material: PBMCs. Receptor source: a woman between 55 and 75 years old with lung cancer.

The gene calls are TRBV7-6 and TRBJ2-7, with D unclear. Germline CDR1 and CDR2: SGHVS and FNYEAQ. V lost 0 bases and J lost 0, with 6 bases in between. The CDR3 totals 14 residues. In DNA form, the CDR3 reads TGTGCCAGCAGCTTAGCGGCGGTCTCCTACGAGCAGTACTTC. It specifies CASSLAAVSYEQYF.

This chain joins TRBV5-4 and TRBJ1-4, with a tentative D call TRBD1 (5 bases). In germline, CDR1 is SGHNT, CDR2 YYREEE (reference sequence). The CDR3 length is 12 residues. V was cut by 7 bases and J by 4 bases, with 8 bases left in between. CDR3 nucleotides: TGTGCCAGCGGGACGTATAATGAAAAACTGTTTTTT. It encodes CASGTYNEKLFF.

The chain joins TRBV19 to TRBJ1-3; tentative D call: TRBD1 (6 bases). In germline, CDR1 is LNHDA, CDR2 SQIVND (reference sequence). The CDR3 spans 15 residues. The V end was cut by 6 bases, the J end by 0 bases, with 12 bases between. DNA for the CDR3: TGTGCCAGTAGCAGACAGGCCCTCTCTGGAAACACCATATATTTT. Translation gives CASSRQALSGNTIYF.

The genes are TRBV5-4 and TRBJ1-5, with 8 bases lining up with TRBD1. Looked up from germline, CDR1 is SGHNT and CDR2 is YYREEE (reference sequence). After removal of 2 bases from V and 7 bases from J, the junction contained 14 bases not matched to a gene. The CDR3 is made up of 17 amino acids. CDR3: CASSFLPSQGVGQPQHF. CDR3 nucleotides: TGTGCCAGCAGCTTCCTTCCGTCACAGGGGGTCGGACAGCCCCAGCATTTT.

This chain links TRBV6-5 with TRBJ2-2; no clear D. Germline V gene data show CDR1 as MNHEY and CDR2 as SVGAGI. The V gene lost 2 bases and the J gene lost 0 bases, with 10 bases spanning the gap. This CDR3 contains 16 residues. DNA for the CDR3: TGTGCCAGCAGTTACAGAAGCAACGCGAACACCGGGGAGCTGTTTTTT. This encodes CASSYRSNANTGELFF.

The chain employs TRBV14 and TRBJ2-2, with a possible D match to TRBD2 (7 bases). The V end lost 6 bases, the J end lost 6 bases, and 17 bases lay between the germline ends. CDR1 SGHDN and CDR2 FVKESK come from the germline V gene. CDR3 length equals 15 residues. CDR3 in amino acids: CASRSRGGVPGELFF. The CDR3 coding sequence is TGTGCCAGCAGATCTAGAGGGGGGGTCCCCGGGGAGCTGTTTTTT.

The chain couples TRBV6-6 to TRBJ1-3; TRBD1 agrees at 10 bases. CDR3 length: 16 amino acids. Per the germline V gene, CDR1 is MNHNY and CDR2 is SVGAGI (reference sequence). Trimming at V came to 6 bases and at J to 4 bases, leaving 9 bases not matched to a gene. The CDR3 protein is CASRNRDRGAGNTIYF. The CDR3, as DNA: TGTGCCAGCAGAAACCGGGACAGGGGCGCAGGAAACACCATATATTTT.

CDR3 residues: CAWTRELDTTDTQYF. The DNA for the CDR3 is TGTGCCTGGACCCGGGAACTGGATACGACAGATACGCAGTATTTT. The chain carries TRBV30 and TRBJ2-3, with D perhaps TRBD2 (5 bases). V was cut by 4 bases and J by 3 bases, with 17 bases left in between. The CDR3 length is 15 residues. Germline V lookup: CDR1 GTSNPN, CDR2 SVGIG (reference sequence).

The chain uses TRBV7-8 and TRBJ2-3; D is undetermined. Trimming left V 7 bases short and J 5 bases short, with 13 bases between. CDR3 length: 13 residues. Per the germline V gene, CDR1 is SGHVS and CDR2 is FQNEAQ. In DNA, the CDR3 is TGTGCCAGCATAGGGTTCCTCGGAGATACGCAGTATTTT. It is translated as CASIGFLGDTQYF.

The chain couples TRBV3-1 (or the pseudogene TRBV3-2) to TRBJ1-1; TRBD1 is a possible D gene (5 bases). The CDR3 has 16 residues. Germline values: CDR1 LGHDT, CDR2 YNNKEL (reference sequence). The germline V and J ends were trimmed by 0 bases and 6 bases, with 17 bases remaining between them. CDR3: CASSQDFPGQGAEAFF. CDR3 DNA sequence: TGTGCCAGCAGCCAAGATTTTCCAGGGCAGGGCGCTGAAGCTTTCTTT.

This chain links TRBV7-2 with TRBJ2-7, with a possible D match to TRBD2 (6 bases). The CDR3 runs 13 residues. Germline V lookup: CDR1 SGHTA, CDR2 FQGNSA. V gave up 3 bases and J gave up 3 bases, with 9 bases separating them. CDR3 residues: CASSFSGNYEQYF. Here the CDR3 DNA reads TGTGCCAGCAGCTTTAGCGGCAACTACGAGCAGTACTTC.

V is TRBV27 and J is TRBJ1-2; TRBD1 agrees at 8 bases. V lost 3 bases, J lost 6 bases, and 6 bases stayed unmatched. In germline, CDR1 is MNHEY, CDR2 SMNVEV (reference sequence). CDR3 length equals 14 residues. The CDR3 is CASSFMGQVDGYTF. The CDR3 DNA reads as TGTGCCAGCAGTTTTATGGGACAGGTAGATGGCTACACCTTC.

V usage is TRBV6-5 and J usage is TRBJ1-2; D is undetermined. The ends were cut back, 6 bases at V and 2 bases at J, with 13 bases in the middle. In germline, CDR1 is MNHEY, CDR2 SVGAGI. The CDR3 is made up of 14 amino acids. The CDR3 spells CASSMGPANYGYTF. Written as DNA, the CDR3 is TGTGCCAGCAGCATGGGCCCTGCCAACTATGGCTACACCTTC.

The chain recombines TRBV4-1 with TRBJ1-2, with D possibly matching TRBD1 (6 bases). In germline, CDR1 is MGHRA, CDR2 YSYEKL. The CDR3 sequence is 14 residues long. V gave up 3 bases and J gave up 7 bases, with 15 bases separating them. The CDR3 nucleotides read TGCGCCAGCAGCCATTCAGGAGGGGGGGCTGGCTACACCTTC. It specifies CASSHSGGGAGYTF.

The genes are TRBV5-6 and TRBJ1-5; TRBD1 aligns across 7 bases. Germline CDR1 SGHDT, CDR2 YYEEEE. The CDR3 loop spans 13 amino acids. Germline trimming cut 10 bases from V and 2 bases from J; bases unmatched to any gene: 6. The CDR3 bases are TGTGCCCCTACCGGGACAGGCAATCAGCCCCAGCATTTT. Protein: CAPTGTGNQPQHF.

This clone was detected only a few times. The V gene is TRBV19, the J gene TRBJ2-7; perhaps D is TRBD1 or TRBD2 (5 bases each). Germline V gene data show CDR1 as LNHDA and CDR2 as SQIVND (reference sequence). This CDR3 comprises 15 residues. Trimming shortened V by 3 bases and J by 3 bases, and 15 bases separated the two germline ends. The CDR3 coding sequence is TGTGCCAGTAGTATGCGTTTTGAGGGGTTCTACGAGCAGTACTTC. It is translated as CASSMRFEGFYEQYF.

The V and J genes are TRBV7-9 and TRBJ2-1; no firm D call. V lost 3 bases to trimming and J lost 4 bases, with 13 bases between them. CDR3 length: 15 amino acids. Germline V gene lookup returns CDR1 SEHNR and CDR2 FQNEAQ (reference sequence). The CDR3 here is CASSFPGQIYNEQFF. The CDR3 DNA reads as TGTGCCAGCAGCTTTCCGGGTCAGATATACAATGAGCAGTTCTTC.

CDR3 bases: TGTGCCAGCTCACCACTTCAGGGACAGGACGACGAGCAGTACTTC. Translating it yields CASSPLQGQDDEQYF. V gene TRBV18 combines with J gene TRBJ2-7; 8 bases line up with TRBD1. Germline V gives CDR1 KGHSH, CDR2 LQKENI. V dropped 1 base and J dropped 5; count of bases not matched to a gene: 7. The CDR3 totals 15 residues. Full variable domain (remainder filled in from reference TRBV18 and TRBJ2-7): NAGVMQNPRHLVRRRGQEARLRCSPMKGHSHVYWYRQLPEEGLKFMVYLQKENIIDESGMPKERFSAEFPKEGPSILRIQQVVRGDSAAYFCASSPLQGQDDEQYFGPGTRLTVT.

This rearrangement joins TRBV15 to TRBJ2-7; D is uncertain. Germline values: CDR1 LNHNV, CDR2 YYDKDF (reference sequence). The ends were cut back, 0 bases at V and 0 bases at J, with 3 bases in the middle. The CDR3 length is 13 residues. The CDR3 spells CATSRENSYEQYF. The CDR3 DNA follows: TGTGCCACCAGCAGAGAGAACTCCTACGAGCAGTACTTC. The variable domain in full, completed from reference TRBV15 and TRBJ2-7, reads DAMVIQNPRYQVTQFGKPVTLSCSQTLNHNVMYWYQQKSSQAPKLLFHYYDKDFNNEADTPDNFQSRRPNTSFCFLDIRSPGLGDTAMYLCATSRENSYEQYFGPGTRLTVT.

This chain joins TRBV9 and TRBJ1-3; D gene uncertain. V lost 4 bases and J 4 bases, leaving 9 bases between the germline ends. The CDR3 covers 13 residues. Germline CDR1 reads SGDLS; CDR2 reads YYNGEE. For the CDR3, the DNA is TGTGCCAGCAGCCCGGGCTGGGGAAACACCATATATTTT. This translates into CASSPGWGNTIYF.

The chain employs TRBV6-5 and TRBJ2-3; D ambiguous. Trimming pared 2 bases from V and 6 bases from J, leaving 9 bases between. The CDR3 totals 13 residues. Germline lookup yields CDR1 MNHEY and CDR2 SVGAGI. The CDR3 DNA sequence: TGTGCCAGCAGTTACACAGTTAGGGATACGCAGTATTTT. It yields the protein CASSYTVRDTQYF.

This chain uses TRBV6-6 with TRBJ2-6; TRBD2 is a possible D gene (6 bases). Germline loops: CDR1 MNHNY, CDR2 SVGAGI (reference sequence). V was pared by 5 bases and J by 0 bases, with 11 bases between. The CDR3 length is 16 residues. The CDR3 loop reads CASSPDGSSGANVLTF. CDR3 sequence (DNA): TGTGCCAGCAGTCCCGACGGGAGCTCTGGGGCCAACGTCCTGACTTTC.